This entry lists 17 T cell receptor beta chains sequenced from one sample in a study of blood T cell repertoires in COVID-19. Clones were read by immunoSEQ multiplex PCR, and TCRdb kept only the in-frame ones, dropping some. The table lists fewer than 300,000 clones, around 89% of them singletons. Input material: peripheral blood. These receptors were collected from a man aged 25 to 45 with acute or convalescent COVID-19.

The chain uses TRBV9 and TRBJ2-5; no clear D. Trimming took off 4 bases at V and 2 bases at J, with 15 bases between the two ends. The CDR3 runs 15 residues. Per the germline V gene, CDR1 is SGDLS and CDR2 is YYNGEE. CDR3 sequence (DNA): TGTGCCAGCAGCTCATCCCCTAGTCGTCAAGAGACCCAGTACTTC. It translates to CASSSSPSRQETQYF.

V is TRBV29-1 and J is TRBJ2-7; 13 bases are shared with TRBD2. After removal of 4 bases from V and 4 bases from J, the junction contained 4 bases not matched to a gene. From germline, CDR1 is SQVTM and CDR2 ANQGSEA. The CDR3 consists of 14 residues. CDR3: CSVVGTSGVYEQYF. The CDR3 DNA is TGCAGCGTTGTAGGGACTAGCGGGGTTTACGAGCAGTACTTC.

This clone has only a few counts. The V and J genes are TRBV7-9 and TRBJ2-1; 8 nucleotides align to TRBD1. The V gene end was trimmed by 0 bases and the J gene end by 12 bases; junction bases not matched to a gene: 4. The germline V gene has CDR1 SEHNR and CDR2 FQNEAQ (reference sequence). The CDR3 extends over 13 amino acids. DNA for the CDR3: TGTGCCAGCAGCTTAGCCCGGGACAGGCGGCAGTTCTTC. Protein sequence: CASSLARDRRQFF.

The CDR3, as DNA: TGTGCCAGCATGGCAGCGGGAGTCAGGGCAGATACGCAGTATTTT. Residues: CASMAAGVRADTQYF. This sequence joins TRBV28 and TRBJ2-3, with 8 bases matching TRBD2. This CDR3 region has 15 residues. CDR1 and CDR2 (germline): MDHEN, SYDVKM. V was pared by 7 bases and J by 4 bases, with 10 bases of the junction left unmatched.

The rearrangement links TRBV28 to TRBJ1-2; D unclear. This CDR3 is built from 12 residues. V shed 3 bases and J shed 4 bases, with 6 bases lying between them. Germline V gene data show CDR1 as MDHEN and CDR2 as SYDVKM. CDR3 sequence reads: CASSFLSYGYTF. The CDR3 coding sequence is TGTGCCAGCAGTTTTCTCAGCTATGGCTACACCTTC.

V is TRBV27 and J is TRBJ1-1, with D maybe TRBD1 (5 bases). The CDR3 extends over 15 amino acids. V lost 0 bases and J lost 4, with 12 bases in between. From germline, CDR1 is MNHEY and CDR2 SMNVEV (reference sequence). The CDR3 sequence: CASSLSEGVVTEAFF. For the CDR3, the DNA is TGTGCCAGCAGTTTATCGGAAGGGGTAGTCACTGAAGCTTTCTTT.

This clone came up once. The CDR3 is CASSLIRTGRPGNTIYF. For the CDR3, the DNA is TGTGCCAGCAGCCTTATAAGGACAGGGCGGCCTGGAAACACCATATATTTT. The chain recombines TRBV3-1 (or the pseudogene TRBV3-2) with TRBJ1-3; 8 bases agree with TRBD1. The CDR3 covers 17 residues. Trimming removed 4 bases from V and 2 bases from J; junction bases left unmatched: 10. The germline gives CDR1 LGHDT, CDR2 YNNKEL (reference sequence).

The chain employs TRBV2 and TRBJ2-1; a possible D gene is TRBD1 (7 bases). Germline CDR1 and CDR2: SNHLY and FYNNEI. The CDR3 extends over 13 amino acids. V was clipped by 5 bases and J by 6 bases, with 11 bases between them. The CDR3, as DNA: TGTGCCAGCAGTCTTCAGGGGGGCAATGAGCAGTTCTTC. It yields the protein CASSLQGGNEQFF. The whole variable domain, filled in from reference TRBV2 and TRBJ2-1, reads EPEVTQTPSHQVTQMGQEVILRCVPISNHLYFYWYRQILGQKVEFLVSFYNNEISEKSEIFDDQFSVERPDGSNFTLKIRSTKLEDSAMYFCASSLQGGNEQFFGPGTRLTVL.

The chain couples TRBV7-9 to TRBJ1-5, with D possibly being TRBD1 (6 bases). CDR3 length: 15 amino acids. V was cut by 0 bases and J by 6 bases, with 12 bases left in between. Germline V gene lookup returns CDR1 SEHNR and CDR2 FQNEAQ (reference sequence). CDR3 protein: CASSLAQGIGQPQHF. CDR3 sequence (DNA): TGTGCCAGCAGCTTAGCGCAGGGGATCGGTCAGCCCCAGCATTTT.

The chain employs TRBV29-1 and TRBJ1-2, with a possible D match to TRBD1 (5 bases). Germline V gives CDR1 SQVTM, CDR2 ANQGSEA. CDR3 size: 13 residues. The germline V and J ends were trimmed by 2 bases and 4 bases, with 11 bases remaining between them. The DNA of the CDR3 is TGCAGCGTTGAAAGGCGACAGCCCTATGGCTACACCTTC. Translating gives CSVERRQPYGYTF.

V usage is TRBV7-9 and J usage is TRBJ1-6; 7 nucleotides match TRBD1. The ends lost 3 bases at V and 7 bases at J; junction bases unmatched: 18. Germline V gives CDR1 SEHNR, CDR2 FQNEAQ (reference sequence). The CDR3 consists of 19 residues. The CDR3, as DNA: TGTGCCAGCAGCTTTTGGACAGGCACAGTGACTGGGTTAAATTCACCCCTCCACTTT. As protein: CASSFWTGTVTGLNSPLHF.

This chain uses TRBV4-2 with TRBJ1-2; the D is unclear. The CDR3 spans 15 residues. Trimming stripped 1 base from V and 0 bases from J, with 9 bases between. The germline V gene has CDR1 LGHNA and CDR2 YNFKEQ. The CDR3: CASSQGNRANYGYTF. The CDR3, as DNA: TGTGCCAGCAGCCAAGGTAACAGAGCTAACTATGGCTACACCTTC.

This clone has more than one count but fewer than ten. The chain employs TRBV28 and TRBJ1-2, with D possibly being TRBD1 (6 bases). CDR3 size: 16 residues. Germline values: CDR1 MDHEN, CDR2 SYDVKM. The V end was cut by 8 bases, the J end by 4 bases, with 23 bases between. The CDR3 is CASFGQIQSKIYGYTF. As DNA, the CDR3 is TGTGCCAGCTTCGGACAGATCCAAAGTAAAATCTATGGCTACACCTTC.

This clone has a single count. The V call is TRBV9, the J call TRBJ2-3; a weak D match, TRBD1 (6 bases). Trimming stripped 0 bases from V and 4 bases from J, with 12 bases between. Germline values: CDR1 SGDLS, CDR2 YYNGEE. There are 15 residues in the CDR3. CDR3 in amino acids: CASSVGGLAADTQYF. CDR3 bases: TGTGCCAGCAGCGTAGGGGGGCTAGCAGCAGATACGCAGTATTTT.

This rearrangement joins TRBV11-3 to TRBJ2-3; tentatively, D is TRBD2 (6 bases). Germline CDR1 is SGHNT and CDR2 is YENEEA. This CDR3 has 15 residues. Trimming removed 0 bases from V and 4 bases from J, with 11 bases in between. The CDR3 DNA reads TGTGCCAGCAGCTTAGATTACGGGAGTGCAGATACGCAGTATTTT. This gives the protein CASSLDYGSADTQYF.

This chain joins TRBV30 and TRBJ1-5; a possible D gene is TRBD1 (6 bases). The CDR3 is made up of 15 amino acids. The V gene lost 3 bases and the J gene lost 0 bases, with 12 bases spanning the gap. Germline loops: CDR1 GTSNPN, CDR2 SVGIG (reference sequence). The CDR3 sequence is CAWSEGHLSNQPQHF. CDR3 coding DNA: TGTGCCTGGAGCGAGGGACACCTTAGCAATCAGCCCCAGCATTTT.

This rearrangement joins TRBV2 to TRBJ1-5; TRBD1 matches 8 bases. This CDR3 comprises 17 residues. Trimming removed 6 bases from V and 2 bases from J; junction bases left unmatched: 12. Germline V gene lookup returns CDR1 SNHLY and CDR2 FYNNEI. CDR3 loop: CASRTGTGPSRNQPQHF. The DNA for the CDR3 is TGTGCCAGCAGGACCGGGACAGGACCCTCCCGCAATCAGCCCCAGCATTTT.